The rows below give T cell receptor beta chains drawn from one sample of a study of blood T cell repertoires in COVID-19. This table comes from immunoSEQ multiplex PCR, and its TCRdb copy is limited to in-frame clones, with some not included. This table holds tens of thousands of clones, almost 85% found once. The sample taken for sequencing was peripheral blood. These receptors came from a man between 65 and 80 years old with acute or convalescent COVID-19. Both conserved end residues are part of each CDR3. Fields, in order: J gene, clone size, D gene, V gene, CDR3 protein, CDR3 DNA. D genes are given only for firm matches. The listing skips clone size in some rows; elsewhere it reads once, few, many or a size class.

j_call: TRBJ2-1; clone_size: -; d_call: TRBD2; v_call: TRBV6-2/TRBV6-3; cdr3_aa: CASSYPSGNGDEQFF; cdr3_nt: TGTGCCAGCAGTTACCCCAGCGGGAACGGCGATGAGCAGTTCTTC
j_call: TRBJ2-7; clone_size: -; d_call: TRBD2; v_call: TRBV10-3; cdr3_aa: CATKGQREGFDEQYF; cdr3_nt: TGTGCCACCAAGGGGCAGCGGGAGGGTTTCGACGAGCAGTACTTC
j_call: TRBJ2-2; clone_size: -; d_call: -; v_call: TRBV11-3; cdr3_aa: CASSSGSTGELFF; cdr3_nt: TGTGCCAGCAGTTCGGGAAGCACCGGGGAGCTGTTTTTT
j_call: TRBJ2-1; clone_size: -; d_call: TRBD1; v_call: TRBV5-1; cdr3_aa: CASRGQGSSYNEQFF; cdr3_nt: TGCGCCAGCAGAGGACAGGGGAGTTCCTACAATGAGCAGTTCTTC
j_call: TRBJ1-1; clone_size: -; d_call: -; v_call: TRBV13; cdr3_aa: CASSFRGNTEAFF; cdr3_nt: TGTGCCAGCAGCTTCAGAGGGAACACTGAAGCTTTCTTT
j_call: TRBJ2-1; clone_size: -; d_call: TRBD2; v_call: TRBV6-5; cdr3_aa: CASSYYSGSVRNEQFF; cdr3_nt: TGTGCCAGCAGTTACTATAGCGGGAGCGTCCGGAATGAGCAGTTCTTC
j_call: TRBJ1-2; clone_size: -; d_call: -; v_call: TRBV7-9; cdr3_aa: CASTSTIFSGYTF; cdr3_nt: TGTGCCAGCACCTCGACAATTTTTTCTGGCTACACCTTC
j_call: TRBJ2-1; clone_size: -; d_call: -; v_call: TRBV11-2; cdr3_aa: CASSPLWREGADEQFF; cdr3_nt: TGTGCCAGCAGCCCGCTTTGGCGGGAAGGGGCTGATGAGCAGTTCTTC
j_call: TRBJ2-3; clone_size: -; d_call: -; v_call: TRBV5-8; cdr3_aa: CASSTWPVSDTQYF; cdr3_nt: TGTGCCAGCAGCACCTGGCCCGTCTCCGATACGCAGTATTTT
j_call: TRBJ2-1; clone_size: -; d_call: -; v_call: TRBV24-1; cdr3_aa: CATSDAASVYNEQFF; cdr3_nt: TGTGCCACCAGTGATGCGGCTAGCGTCTACAATGAGCAGTTCTTC
j_call: TRBJ1-1; clone_size: -; d_call: TRBD1; v_call: TRBV6-1; cdr3_aa: CASSDTGGAFF; cdr3_nt: TGTGCCAGCAGTGACACAGGGGGAGCTTTCTTT
j_call: TRBJ2-7; clone_size: -; d_call: TRBD1; v_call: TRBV10-1; cdr3_aa: CASSGGTGSYEQYF; cdr3_nt: TGCGCCAGCAGTGGGGGGACAGGCTCCTACGAGCAGTACTTC
j_call: TRBJ2-3; clone_size: -; d_call: TRBD2; v_call: TRBV7-9; cdr3_aa: CASSPGLAGDSTDTQYF; cdr3_nt: TGCGCCAGCAGCCCGGGACTAGCGGGGGATAGCACAGATACGCAGTATTTT
j_call: TRBJ2-1; clone_size: -; d_call: -; v_call: TRBV5-8; cdr3_aa: CASSFGQYNEQFF; cdr3_nt: TGTGCCAGCAGCTTCGGTCAATACAATGAGCAGTTCTTC
j_call: TRBJ2-7; clone_size: -; d_call: -; v_call: TRBV5-4; cdr3_aa: CASSLDTYEQYF; cdr3_nt: TGTGCCAGCAGCCTTGACACGTACGAGCAGTACTTC
j_call: TRBJ1-2; clone_size: -; d_call: -; v_call: TRBV19; cdr3_aa: CASSIGGYDYTF; cdr3_nt: TGTGCCAGTAGTATCGGGGGGTACGACTACACCTTC
j_call: TRBJ1-4; clone_size: -; d_call: -; v_call: TRBV19; cdr3_aa: CASCPSPGGNEKLFF; cdr3_nt: TGTGCCAGTTGTCCATCTCCCGGGGGTAATGAAAAACTGTTTTTT
j_call: TRBJ1-5; clone_size: -; d_call: -; v_call: TRBV18; cdr3_aa: CASSPRDNSNQPQHF; cdr3_nt: TGTGCCAGCTCACCACGAGATAATAGCAATCAGCCCCAGCATTTT
j_call: TRBJ1-4; clone_size: -; d_call: TRBD1; v_call: TRBV19; cdr3_aa: CASSIPGTVGASEKLFF; cdr3_nt: TGTGCCAGTAGTATACCGGGGACAGTGGGGGCGAGCGAAAAACTGTTTTTT
j_call: TRBJ2-3; clone_size: -; d_call: -; v_call: TRBV11-2; cdr3_aa: CASSLVASGTDTQYF; cdr3_nt: TGTGCCAGCAGCTTAGTGGCTAGCGGCACAGATACGCAGTATTTT
j_call: TRBJ1-1; clone_size: once; d_call: -; v_call: TRBV12-3/TRBV12-4; cdr3_aa: CASRGQTEAFF; cdr3_nt: TGTGCCAGCCGCGGGCAGACTGAAGCTTTCTTT
j_call: TRBJ1-5; clone_size: -; d_call: TRBD1; v_call: TRBV6-1; cdr3_aa: CASSEAGTGNQPQHF; cdr3_nt: TGTGCCAGCAGTGAAGCGGGGACAGGCAATCAGCCCCAGCATTTT
j_call: TRBJ2-3; clone_size: -; d_call: -; v_call: TRBV18; cdr3_aa: CASSPGTSTDTQYF; cdr3_nt: TGTGCCAGCTCACCTGGGACTAGCACAGATACGCAGTATTTT
j_call: TRBJ2-1; clone_size: -; d_call: TRBD2; v_call: TRBV29-1; cdr3_aa: CSLLGGGNEQFF; cdr3_nt: TGCAGCCTCCTCGGGGGGGGCAATGAGCAGTTCTTC
j_call: TRBJ2-7; clone_size: -; d_call: -; v_call: TRBV5-4; cdr3_aa: CASSLDPGGNYEQYF; cdr3_nt: TGTGCCAGCAGCTTGGATCCAGGGGGGAATTACGAGCAGTACTTC
j_call: TRBJ2-1; clone_size: -; d_call: TRBD1; v_call: TRBV2; cdr3_aa: CASSYGTGSYNEQFF; cdr3_nt: TGTGCCAGCAGTTACGGGACAGGGTCCTACAATGAGCAGTTCTTC